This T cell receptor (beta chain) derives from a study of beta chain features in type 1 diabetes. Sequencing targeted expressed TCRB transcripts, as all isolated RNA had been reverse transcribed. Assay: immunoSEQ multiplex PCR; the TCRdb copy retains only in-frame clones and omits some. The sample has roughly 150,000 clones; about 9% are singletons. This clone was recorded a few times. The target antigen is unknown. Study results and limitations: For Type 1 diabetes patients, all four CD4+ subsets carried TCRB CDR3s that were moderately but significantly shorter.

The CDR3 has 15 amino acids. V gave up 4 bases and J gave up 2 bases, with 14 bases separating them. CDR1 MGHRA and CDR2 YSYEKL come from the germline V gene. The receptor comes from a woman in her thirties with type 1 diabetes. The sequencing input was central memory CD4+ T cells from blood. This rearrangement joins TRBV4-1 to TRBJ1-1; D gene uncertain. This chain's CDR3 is CASSRNNGVNTEAFF. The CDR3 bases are TGCGCCAGCAGCCGCAATAACGGGGTAAACACTGAAGCTTTCTTT.